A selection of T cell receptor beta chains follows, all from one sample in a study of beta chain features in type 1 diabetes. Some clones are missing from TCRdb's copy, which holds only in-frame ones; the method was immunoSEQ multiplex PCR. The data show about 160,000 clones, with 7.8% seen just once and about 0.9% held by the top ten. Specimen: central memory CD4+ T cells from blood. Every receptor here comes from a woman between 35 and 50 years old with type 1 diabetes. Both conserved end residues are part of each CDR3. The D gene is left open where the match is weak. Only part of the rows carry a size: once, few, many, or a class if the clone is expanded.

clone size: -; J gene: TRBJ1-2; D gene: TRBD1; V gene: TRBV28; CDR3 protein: CASRGNRGWWGYTF
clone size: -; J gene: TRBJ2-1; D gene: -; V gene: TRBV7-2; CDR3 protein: CASSLDNGSYNEQFF
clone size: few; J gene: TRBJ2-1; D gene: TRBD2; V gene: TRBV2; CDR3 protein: CASSRLAGGVNEQFF
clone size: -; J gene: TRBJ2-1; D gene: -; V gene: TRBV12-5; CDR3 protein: CASGLVLGGYNEQFF
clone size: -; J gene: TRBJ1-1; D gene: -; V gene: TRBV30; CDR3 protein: CAWSVGHRGEAFF
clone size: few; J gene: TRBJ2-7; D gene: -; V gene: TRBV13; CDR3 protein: CASSLTANFYEQYF
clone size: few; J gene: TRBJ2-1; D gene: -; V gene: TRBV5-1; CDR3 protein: CASSLELSGYNEQFF
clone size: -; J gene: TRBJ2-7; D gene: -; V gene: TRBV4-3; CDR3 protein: CASSQGQDTYEQYF
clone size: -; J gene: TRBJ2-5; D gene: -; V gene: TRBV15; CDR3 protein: CATSTRQGGETQYF
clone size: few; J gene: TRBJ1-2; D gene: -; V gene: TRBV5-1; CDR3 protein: CASSLERNGYTF
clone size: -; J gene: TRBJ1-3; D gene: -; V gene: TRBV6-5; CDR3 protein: CASRAGVSGNTIYF
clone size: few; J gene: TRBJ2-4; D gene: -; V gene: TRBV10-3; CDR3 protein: CASSGGAGKNIQYF
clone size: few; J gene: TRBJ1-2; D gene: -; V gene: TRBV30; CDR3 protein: CAWSPTGGYTF
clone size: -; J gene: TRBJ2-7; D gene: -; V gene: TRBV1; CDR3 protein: CTSSPTYAYEQYF
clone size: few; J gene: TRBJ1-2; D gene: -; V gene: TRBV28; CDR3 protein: CASSPDGRNYGYTF
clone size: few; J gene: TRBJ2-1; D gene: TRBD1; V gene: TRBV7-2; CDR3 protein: CASSSRDRAPGQFF
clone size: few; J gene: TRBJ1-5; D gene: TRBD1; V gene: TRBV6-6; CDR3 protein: CASTQGGSNQPQHF
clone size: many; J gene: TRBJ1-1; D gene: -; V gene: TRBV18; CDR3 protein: CASSPGGTVNTEAFF
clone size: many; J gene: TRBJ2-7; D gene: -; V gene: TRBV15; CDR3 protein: CATSDSTYEQYF
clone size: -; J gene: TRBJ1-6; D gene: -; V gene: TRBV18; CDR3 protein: CASSPGSNNSPLHF
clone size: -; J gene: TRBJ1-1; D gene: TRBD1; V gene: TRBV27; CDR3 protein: CASSPTFDRGRYTEAFF
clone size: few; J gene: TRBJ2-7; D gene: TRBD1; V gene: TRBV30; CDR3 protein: CAWSRTGPYEQYF
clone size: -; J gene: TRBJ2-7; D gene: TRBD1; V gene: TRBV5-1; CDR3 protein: CASAGQGEFNEQYF
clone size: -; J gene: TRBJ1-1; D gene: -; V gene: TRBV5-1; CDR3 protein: CASSLPQGSAEAFF
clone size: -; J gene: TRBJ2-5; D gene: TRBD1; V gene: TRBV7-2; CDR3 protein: CASSFQSGGTETQYF
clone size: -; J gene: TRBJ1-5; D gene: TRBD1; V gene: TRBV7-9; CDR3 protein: CASSLASQGGNQPQHF
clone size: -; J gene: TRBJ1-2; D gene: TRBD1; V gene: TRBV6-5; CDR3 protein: CASKGASTGYGYTF
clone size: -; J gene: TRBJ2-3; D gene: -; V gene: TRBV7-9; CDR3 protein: CASSLYVTDTQYF
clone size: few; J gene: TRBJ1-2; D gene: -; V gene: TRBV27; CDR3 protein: CASRKDKNNYGYTF
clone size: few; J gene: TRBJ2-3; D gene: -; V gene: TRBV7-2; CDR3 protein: CASSLAPGDTQYF
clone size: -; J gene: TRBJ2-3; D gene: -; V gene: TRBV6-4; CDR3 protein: CASSDSGRTDTQYF
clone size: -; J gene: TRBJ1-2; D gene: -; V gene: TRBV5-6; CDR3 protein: CASSLGRDGYTF
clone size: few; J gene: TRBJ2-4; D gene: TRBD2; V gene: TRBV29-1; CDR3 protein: CSVVTGGGAKNIQYF